This is a list of T cell receptor beta chains from one sample in a study of cytomegalovirus exposure and HLA in healthy donors. Data came from immunoSEQ multiplex PCR; TCRdb stores just in-frame clones and leaves some out. The repertoire has 220,000 or so clones, around 86% of them found once; the top ten carry 2.5% to 3.5%. Sequenced material: PBMCs. The source is a woman aged 40 to 50 in good health and CMV-seronegative. CDR3s include the opening cysteine and the closing phenylalanine or tryptophan. Fields, in order: J gene, V gene, clone size, D gene, CDR3 DNA, CDR3 protein. A D gene is named only where the DNA matches it firmly. Clone sizes are given selectively: once, few, many, or a class where the clone is expanded.

J: TRBJ1-2
V: TRBV29-1
size: .
D: .
DNA: TGCAGCGTTCAGGCCGGTGACTATGGCTACACCTTC
CDR3: CSVQAGDYGYTF

J: TRBJ1-2
V: TRBV28
size: .
D: TRBD1
DNA: TGTGCCAGCAGGAACAGGGGCGATTTCTATGGCTACACCTTC
CDR3: CASRNRGDFYGYTF

J: TRBJ1-1
V: TRBV19
size: .
D: TRBD1
DNA: TGTGCCAGTAGTTCCGGGACAGGGAATAAGCGGCACACTGAAGCTTTCTTT
CDR3: CASSSGTGNKRHTEAFF

J: TRBJ1-1
V: TRBV10-3
size: .
D: .
DNA: TGTGCCATTTGGGGGGGCTTGAACACTGAAGCTTTCTTT
CDR3: CAIWGGLNTEAFF

J: TRBJ1-2
V: TRBV6-1
size: .
D: TRBD1
DNA: TGTGCCAGCAGTCAAGTTTGGGGGACAGGGGGATCTAACTATGGCTACACCTTC
CDR3: CASSQVWGTGGSNYGYTF

J: TRBJ2-3
V: TRBV4-2
size: .
D: .
DNA: TGTGCCAGCAGCGAGGGCGGCGTTGGGGATACGCAGTATTTT
CDR3: CASSEGGVGDTQYF

J: TRBJ2-6
V: TRBV4-1
size: .
D: .
DNA: TGCGCCAGCAGCCAAGAAGCCTATCCGGCCAACGTCCTGACTTTC
CDR3: CASSQEAYPANVLTF

J: TRBJ2-5
V: TRBV5-1
size: once
D: TRBD2
DNA: TGCGCCAGCAGCTTGGGACTAGCGGGTGTGGAGACCCAGTACTTC
CDR3: CASSLGLAGVETQYF

J: TRBJ2-4
V: TRBV4-2
size: .
D: .
DNA: TGTGCCAGCAGCCAAGATCCGACAGGACTAGCCAAAAACATTCAGTACTTC
CDR3: CASSQDPTGLAKNIQYF

J: TRBJ1-5
V: TRBV9
size: .
D: .
DNA: TGTGCCAGCAGCCCTGAGGGGGGCAATCAGCCCCAGCATTTT
CDR3: CASSPEGGNQPQHF

J: TRBJ2-1
V: TRBV30
size: once
D: TRBD2
DNA: TGTGCCTGGAGCCGACTAGCGGGACACAATGAGCAGTTCTTC
CDR3: CAWSRLAGHNEQFF

J: TRBJ2-5
V: TRBV6-5
size: .
D: TRBD1
DNA: TGTGCCAGCAGTTCATCACAGGGGGCCTTGGAGACCCAGTACTTC
CDR3: CASSSSQGALETQYF

J: TRBJ1-4
V: TRBV6-1
size: .
D: .
DNA: TGTGCCAGCACCCGACAGTCTAATGAAAAACTGTTTTTT
CDR3: CASTRQSNEKLFF

J: TRBJ1-2
V: TRBV2
size: .
D: .
DNA: TGTGCCAGCAGTGAAGTCGACAGGTTGTATGGCTACACCTTC
CDR3: CASSEVDRLYGYTF

J: TRBJ2-7
V: TRBV18
size: .
D: .
DNA: TGTGCCAGCTCACCACCGGCCAATTTCTACGAGCAGTACTTC
CDR3: CASSPPANFYEQYF

J: TRBJ2-7
V: TRBV7-2
size: .
D: .
DNA: TGTGCCAGCAGCCCAACGAATAGGGGAACGGGGGTCGAGCAGTACTTC
CDR3: CASSPTNRGTGVEQYF

J: TRBJ2-1
V: TRBV5-1
size: .
D: TRBD2
DNA: TGCGCCAGCAGCCCGCCTGGTCTAGCGGGAGCGAGGAGGAATGAGCAGTTCTTC
CDR3: CASSPPGLAGARRNEQFF

J: TRBJ2-5
V: TRBV7-3
size: few
D: .
DNA: TGTGCCAGCAGCTTAAGGGCAGGGAACCAAGAGACCCAGTACTTC
CDR3: CASSLRAGNQETQYF

J: TRBJ1-2
V: TRBV6-6
size: once
D: .
DNA: TGTGCCAGCAGTTACTCGACGGGTGGATACTATGGCTACACCTTC
CDR3: CASSYSTGGYYGYTF

J: TRBJ2-2
V: TRBV7-2
size: .
D: TRBD2
DNA: TGTGCCAGCATTCCTAGCGGGAGGGCCGGGACCGGGGAGCTGTTTTTT
CDR3: CASIPSGRAGTGELFF

J: TRBJ1-2
V: TRBV9
size: .
D: .
DNA: TGTGCCAGCAGCGTCGAACAGGGTCTCTATGGCTACACCTTC
CDR3: CASSVEQGLYGYTF

J: TRBJ2-1
V: TRBV4-1
size: .
D: .
DNA: TGCGCCAGCAGCCAAGATGAGGGGGACCCGGTTCGAGAGCCGCTCTTC
CDR3: CASSQDEGDPVREPLF

J: TRBJ1-2
V: TRBV5-1
size: .
D: .
DNA: TGCGCCAGCAGCTTGGCCCCCAGTAACTATGGCTACACCTTC
CDR3: CASSLAPSNYGYTF

J: TRBJ1-2
V: TRBV4-2
size: .
D: .
DNA: TGTGCCAGCAGCCACAATCCCATTGGGGCAGAAGCCTACCCTCTTTATGGCTACACCTTC
CDR3: CASSHNPIGAEAYPLYGYTF

J: TRBJ2-4
V: TRBV5-6
size: .
D: .
DNA: TGTGCCAGCAGCTGGACACCAGGGGACAAAAACATTCAGTACTTC
CDR3: CASSWTPGDKNIQYF

J: TRBJ2-2
V: TRBV5-3
size: .
D: .
DNA: TGTGCCAGAAGCTCCCCCGCGTCTAGGGGGTTGGTTGCGAACACCGGGGAGCTGTTTTTT
CDR3: CARSSPASRGLVANTGELFF